Shown below are 18 T cell receptor beta chains from a single sample sequenced in a study of shared clonotypes between healthy human individuals. Here immunoSEQ multiplex PCR was the method, and the copy in TCRdb shows in-frame clones only, minus some. The sample shows 2 million to 3 million clones, approximately 90% of them seen only once. The sequenced sample was naive CD4+ T cells sorted from blood. The subset here: CD45RA+ positively selected. These receptors came from a man between 18 and 29 years old in good health.

This clone was detected once. This chain joins TRBV5-1 and TRBJ2-7, with a weak D call TRBD2 (5 bases). Germline CDR1 SGHRS, CDR2 YFSETQ. The CDR3 extends over 12 amino acids. The V gene lost 3 bases and the J gene lost 6 bases, with 10 bases spanning the gap. The CDR3 region is CASSSEGFEQYF. The DNA for the CDR3 is TGCGCCAGCAGCTCTGAGGGATTCGAGCAGTACTTC.

This chain joins TRBV6-6 and TRBJ1-5, with D tentatively TRBD1 (6 bases). Trimming left V 8 bases short and J 5 bases short, with 10 bases between. The CDR3 has 12 amino acids. Germline V lookup: CDR1 MNHNY, CDR2 SVGAGI (reference sequence). This CDR3 reads CASERGDQPQHF. The CDR3 bases are TGTGCCAGCGAGAGGGGGGATCAGCCCCAGCATTTT.

This chain links TRBV7-9 with TRBJ2-1; 7 bases map to TRBD1. V dropped 7 bases and J dropped 4; count of bases not matched to a gene: 7. The CDR3 extends over 14 amino acids. Germline values: CDR1 SEHNR, CDR2 FQNEAQ (reference sequence). Written as DNA, the CDR3 is TGTGCCAGCAACACCCGACAGGGTTACAATGAGCAGTTCTTC. It codes for CASNTRQGYNEQFF.

With regard to this clone: At the DNA level, this CDR3 is encoded by other sequences in the same sample as well. The chain has TRBV10-3 and TRBJ2-5; D ambiguous. V lost 4 bases and J 3 bases, leaving 9 bases between the germline ends. CDR1 and CDR2 (germline): ENHRY, SYGVKD. This CDR3 spans 13 amino acids. This CDR3 is CAISGAGEETQYF. The CDR3 bases are TGTGCCATCAGTGGGGCAGGAGAAGAGACCCAGTACTTC.

The chain carries TRBV5-4 and TRBJ2-2; TRBD1 aligns across 7 bases. Germline trimming cut 2 bases from V and 1 base from J; bases unmatched to any gene: 5. The CDR3 has 16 amino acids. Germline V gene data show CDR1 as SGHNT and CDR2 as YYREEE (reference sequence). The CDR3 region is CASSFGAGGNTGELFF. CDR3 bases: TGTGCCAGCAGCTTTGGGGCAGGGGGGAACACCGGGGAGCTGTTTTTT. The full variable domain, in which reference TRBV5-4 and TRBJ2-2 provide the parts outside the CDR3, is ETGVTQSPTHLIKTRGQQVTLRCSSQSGHNTVSWYQQALGQGPQFIFQYYREEENGRGNFPPRFSGLQFPNYSSELNVNALELDDSALYLCASSFGAGGNTGELFFGEGSRLTVL.

This clone showed up just once. This specimen includes other DNA sequences encoding the same CDR3. The V call is TRBV2, the J call TRBJ1-2; 9 positions match TRBD1. The junction had 8 bases not matched to a gene; V was cut back by 6 bases and J by 6 bases. Germline V gives CDR1 SNHLY, CDR2 FYNNEI. The CDR3 covers 14 residues. CDR3 nucleotides: TGTGCCAGCAGCTCCCGACAGGGGGGCGATGGCTACACCTTC. This sequence encodes CASSSRQGGDGYTF. Drawing the rest from reference TRBV2 and TRBJ1-2, the complete variable domain is EPEVTQTPSHQVTQMGQEVILRCVPISNHLYFYWYRQILGQKVEFLVSFYNNEISEKSEIFDDQFSVERPDGSNFTLKIRSTKLEDSAMYFCASSSRQGGDGYTFGSGTRLTVV.

The rearrangement uses TRBV5-1 and TRBJ2-5; D unclear. The J call is doubtful: the DNA matches TRBJ2-7 better. The CDR3 extends over 13 amino acids. Per the germline V gene, CDR1 is SGHRS and CDR2 is YFSETQ. Written as DNA, the CDR3 is TGCGCCAGCAGCCCTCAAGGGATCGGCGAGCAGTACTTC. Protein: CASSPQGIGEQYF.

This sequence joins TRBV5-1 and TRBJ2-5; D call uncertain. Germline V gene data show CDR1 as SGHRS and CDR2 as YFSETQ. The CDR3 consists of 12 residues. V lost 1 base and J 2 bases, leaving 3 bases between the germline ends. In DNA form, the CDR3 reads TGCGCCAGCAGCTTGAGTCAAGAGACCCAGTACTTC. This sequence encodes CASSLSQETQYF.

Notes on this clone: Other nucleotide sequences in the sample specify the same CDR3. The CDR3 sequence: CASSLDRGSYEQYF. CDR3 DNA: TGTGCCAGCAGCTTAGACCGGGGATCCTACGAGCAGTACTTC. This chain connects TRBV7-2 to TRBJ2-7; perhaps TRBD2 as D (5 bases). The germline V and J ends were trimmed by 1 base and 1 base, with 8 bases remaining between them. The germline CDR1 and CDR2 sequences are SGHTA and FQGNSA. The CDR3 has 14 amino acids.

The V call is TRBV7-9, the J call TRBJ2-5, with 12 nucleotides matching TRBD2. The CDR3 is 15 amino acids. Germline V gives CDR1 SEHNR, CDR2 FQNEAQ (reference sequence). Losses at the gene ends were 5 bases for V and 5 bases for J; bases not matched to a gene: 6. The CDR3 bases are TGTGCCAGCAGCGCCGGACTAGCGGGGCCGGAGACCCAGTACTTC. Protein sequence: CASSAGLAGPETQYF.

This chain joins TRBV6-5 and TRBJ2-5; D is unresolved. V lost 0 bases, J lost 6 bases, and 8 bases lay in between. Germline CDR1 is MNHEY and CDR2 is SVGAGI. The CDR3 loop spans 13 amino acids. The CDR3 DNA reads TGTGCCAGCAGTTACTCGACAACACAGACCCAGTACTTC. As protein: CASSYSTTQTQYF.

The V call is TRBV19, the J call TRBJ1-3; no clear D gene. CDR1 is LNHDA and CDR2 is SQIVND in the germline V gene (reference sequence). V lost 4 bases and J lost 1, with 8 bases in between. The CDR3 has 14 residues. This chain's CDR3 is CASSKTVSGNTIYF. For the CDR3, the DNA is TGTGCCAGTAGTAAAACAGTGTCTGGAAACACCATATATTTT.

This chain links TRBV6-6 with TRBJ2-7, with D perhaps assigned TRBD1 or TRBD2 (5 bases each). CDR3 length: 16 residues. Germline V lookup: CDR1 MNHNY, CDR2 SVGAGI (reference sequence). V lost 2 bases and J 0 bases, leaving 14 bases between the germline ends. The CDR3 nucleotides read TGTGCCAGCAGTTACATCTCTTGGGGGAGCTCCTACGAGCAGTACTTC. It codes for CASSYISWGSSYEQYF.

The chain recombines TRBV7-6 with TRBJ2-3; 14 positions agree with TRBD2. CDR1 SGHVS and CDR2 FNYEAQ come from the germline V gene. This CDR3 contains 16 residues. Trimming cost V 5 bases and J 4 bases; bases outside gene matches: 5. The CDR3 coding sequence is TGTGCCAGCAGCCCTGGGACTAGCGGGGGACCAGATACGCAGTATTTT. Translated, it gives CASSPGTSGGPDTQYF. The variable domain in full, completed from reference TRBV7-6 and TRBJ2-3, reads GAGVSQSPRYKVTKRGQDVALRCDPISGHVSLYWYRQALGQGPEFLTYFNYEAQQDKSGLPNDRFSAERPEGSISTLTIQRTEQRDSAMYRCASSPGTSGGPDTQYFGPGTRLTVL.

The V call is TRBV7-2, the J call TRBJ1-3; TRBD1 might be the D (6 bases). There are 16 residues in the CDR3. Germline CDR1 is SGHTA and CDR2 is FQGNSA. V lost 5 bases and J lost 4, with 18 bases in between. The CDR3 DNA is TGTGCCAGCAGCCCACCGGGGGCCAGGCAGGGAAACACCATATATTTT. This codes for CASSPPGARQGNTIYF.

Here the CDR3 reads CASSSQPSWRDEQFF. In DNA, the CDR3 is TGTGCCAGCAGCTCGCAACCTTCCTGGAGGGATGAGCAGTTCTTC. The rearrangement uses TRBV9 and TRBJ2-1, with D possibly TRBD2 on 6 matching bases. CDR3 size: 15 residues. CDR1 and CDR2 from the germline V gene are SGDLS and YYNGEE. V was pared by 4 bases and J by 8 bases, with 19 bases between.

V and J are TRBV28 and TRBJ2-1; the match to TRBD1 covers 7 bases. CDR3 length: 14 residues. Losses at the gene ends were 7 bases for V and 8 bases for J; bases not matched to a gene: 11. Per the germline V gene, CDR1 is MDHEN and CDR2 is SYDVKM. CDR3 protein: CASTPAGGMYEQFF. As DNA, the CDR3 is TGTGCCAGCACCCCGGCAGGGGGTATGTATGAGCAGTTCTTC.

This chain joins TRBV7-9 and TRBJ2-6, with D unresolved. This CDR3 comprises 18 residues. The germline V gene has CDR1 SEHNR and CDR2 FQNEAQ (reference sequence). Trimming took off 3 bases at V and 4 bases at J, with 19 bases between the two ends. The CDR3 DNA sequence: TGTGCCAGCAGCTTGGTCCCAGGACCCGTGGGGGGGGCCAACGTCCTGACTTTC. It yields the protein CASSLVPGPVGGANVLTF.